These T cell receptor beta chains were read from a single sample in a study of CXCR3-negative and CXCR3-positive naive CD8 T cells. Reanalyzing the 5' RACE reads, TCRdb keeps one entry per CDR3 protein, without DNA. Here the sample table reports about 150,000 distinct CDR3 sequences. What was sequenced was naive CXCR3+ CD8+ T cells from blood. The receptors stem from a human donor in good health. Some clones in this sample may be carry-over from other donors' samples. The CDR3 runs from the conserved cysteine through the conserved F or W.

v_gene,j_gene,CDR3aa
TRBV4-1,TRBJ2-2,CASSQSGLVLNTGELFF
TRBV7-9,TRBJ2-1,CASSGGLAIYNEQFF
TRBV14,TRBJ1-2,CASSQRDSPNGGYTF
TRBV9,TRBJ2-7,CASSPTGGHEQYF
TRBV27,TRBJ1-1,CASKSRGLNTEAFF
TRBV12-3/TRBV12-4,TRBJ2-7,CASSLGQGKYF
TRBV7-2,TRBJ2-1,CASSLQFGGVAYNEQFF
TRBV30,TRBJ2-3,CAWSVGGDTQYF
TRBV9,TRBJ2-7,CASSANVGIYEQYF
TRBV5-1,TRBJ2-1,CASSWGSGTYNEQFF
TRBV20-1,TRBJ2-1,CSAGTSASSYNEQFF
TRBV7-9,TRBJ2-1,CASSPGDSASNEQFF
TRBV4-2,TRBJ2-2,CASSQDPTGGYTGELFF
TRBV15,TRBJ2-7,CATSQERDRDYEQYF
TRBV4-1,TRBJ1-1,CASSQGKGEAFF
TRBV12-3/TRBV12-4,TRBJ2-7,CASSLSGGRTYEQYF
TRBV12-3/TRBV12-4,TRBJ2-1,CASRAEEVRSSYNEQFF
TRBV7-9,TRBJ2-1,CASSFVLAGEWAYNEQFF
TRBV13,TRBJ2-1,CASSPTLRGPYNEQFF
TRBV28,TRBJ2-5,CASSSRLAGMEETQYF
TRBV25-1,TRBJ1-1,CASSEWSGGQNTEAFF
TRBV29-1,TRBJ1-1,CSVEGSTEAFF
TRBV20-1,TRBJ2-7,CSAREWQAYEQYF
TRBV12-3/TRBV12-4,TRBJ2-1,CASSSGYYNEQFF
TRBV7-9,TRBJ2-2,CASSSTGGWTRELFF
TRBV7-6,TRBJ2-1,CASSFLGGDGEQFF
TRBV10-3,TRBJ2-3,CAIKDRPYTDTQYF
TRBV5-6,TRBJ2-3,CASSLREGNTDTQYF
TRBV19,TRBJ2-1,CASSILLAVNEQFF
TRBV27,TRBJ2-7,CASSLGRNYEQYF
TRBV29-1,TRBJ2-7,CSAWGDYYEQYF
TRBV20-1,TRBJ2-7,CSARDMGQGSYEQYF
TRBV5-1,TRBJ2-1,CASRTGGGSYNEQFF
TRBV7-9,TRBJ2-2,CASSPQGRGYANTGELFF
TRBV6-2/TRBV6-3,TRBJ2-7,CASSPHYYEQYF
TRBV27,TRBJ1-6,CASSLYRDRVTLHF
TRBV28,TRBJ2-7,CASSPDTSSYEQYF
TRBV7-8,TRBJ1-1,CASSLEGTGVSRRSTEAFF
TRBV7-9,TRBJ2-7,CASSLDSGYEQYF
TRBV15,TRBJ1-5,CATTDRGNQPQHF
TRBV2,TRBJ2-1,CASRERDEQFF
TRBV4-1,TRBJ2-1,CASSPRELVSEQFF